This TCR beta chain was sequenced during a study of OX40 agonist ivuxolimab in advanced cancers. Study-wide background: With a range of about 23 to 85, age averaged about 58 years, and about 83% were male.

Notes on the study in general: Expanded clones belonging to CD8+ T cells outnumbered, on average, those of CD4+.

Clones were read by immunoSEQ multiplex PCR, and TCRdb kept only the in-frame ones, dropping some. The sample includes 68,000 or so clones, approximately 89% of them seen just once. To note about this clone: Its antigen is unidentified.

Autoimmune disease history or systemic immunosuppression was exclusionary. Germline assignment: CDR1 SGHRS and CDR2 YFSETQ. The CDR3 has 15 residues. V shed 2 bases and J shed 1 base, with 12 bases lying between them. Sequencing used CD4+ or CD8+ T cells sorted from blood, obtained in a trial of the OX40 agonist ivuxolimab. The TCR sequence derives from an adult with an advanced solid tumor such as melanoma, head and neck, liver or kidney cancer. The V and J genes are TRBV5-1 and TRBJ1-1; no definite D call. In DNA, the CDR3 is TGCGCCAGCAGCTTTTCCAAAGGGCAGAACACTGAAGCTTTCTTT. This translates into CASSFSKGQNTEAFF. The variable domain in full, with the rest retrieved from reference TRBV5-1 and TRBJ1-1, is KAGVTQTPRYLIKTRGQQVTLSCSPISGHRSVSWYQQTPGQGLQFLFEYFSETQRNKGNFPGRFSGRQFSNSRSEMNVSTLELGDSALYLCASSFSKGQNTEAFFGQGTRLTVV.